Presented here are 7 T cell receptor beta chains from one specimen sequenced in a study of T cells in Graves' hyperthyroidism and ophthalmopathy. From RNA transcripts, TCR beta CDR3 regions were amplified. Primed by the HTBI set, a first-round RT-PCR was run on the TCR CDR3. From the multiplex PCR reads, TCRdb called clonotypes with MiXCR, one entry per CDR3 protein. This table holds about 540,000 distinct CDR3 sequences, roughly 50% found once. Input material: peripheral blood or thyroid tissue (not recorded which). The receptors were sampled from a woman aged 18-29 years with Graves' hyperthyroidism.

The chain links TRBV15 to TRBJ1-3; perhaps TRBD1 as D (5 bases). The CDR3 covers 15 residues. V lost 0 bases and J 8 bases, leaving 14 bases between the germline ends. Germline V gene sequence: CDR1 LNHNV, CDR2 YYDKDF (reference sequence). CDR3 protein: CATSRDAGVRDTIYF. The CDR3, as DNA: TGTGCCACCAGCAGAGACGCGGGGGTACGGGACACCATATATTTT.

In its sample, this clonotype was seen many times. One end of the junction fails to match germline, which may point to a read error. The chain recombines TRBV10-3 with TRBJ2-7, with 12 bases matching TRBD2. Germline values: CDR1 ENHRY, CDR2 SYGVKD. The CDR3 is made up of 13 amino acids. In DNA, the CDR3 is TGTGCCAGCAGTGGAGGACTAGCGGGAGAGCAGTACTTC. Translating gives CASSGGLAGEQYF.

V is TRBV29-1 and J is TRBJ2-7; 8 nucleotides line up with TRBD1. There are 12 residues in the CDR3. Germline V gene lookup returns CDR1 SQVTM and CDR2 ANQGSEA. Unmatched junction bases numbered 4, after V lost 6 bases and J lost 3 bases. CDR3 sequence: CSVLGTGYEQYF. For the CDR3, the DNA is TGCAGCGTCCTCGGGACAGGCTACGAGCAGTACTTC.

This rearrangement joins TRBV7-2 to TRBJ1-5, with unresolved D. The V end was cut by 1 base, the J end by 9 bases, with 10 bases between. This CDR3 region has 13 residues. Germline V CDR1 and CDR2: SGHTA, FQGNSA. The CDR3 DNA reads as TGTGCCAGCAGCTTAGAGGGCGAAAGGCCCCAGCATTTT. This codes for CASSLEGERPQHF.

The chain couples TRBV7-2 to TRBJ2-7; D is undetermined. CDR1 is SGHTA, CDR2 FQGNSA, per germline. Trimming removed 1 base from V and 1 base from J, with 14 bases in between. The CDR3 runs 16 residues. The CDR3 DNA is TGTGCCAGCAGCTTAGAACAAGGCAGGCGGTCCTACGAGCAGTACTTC. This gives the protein CASSLEQGRRSYEQYF.

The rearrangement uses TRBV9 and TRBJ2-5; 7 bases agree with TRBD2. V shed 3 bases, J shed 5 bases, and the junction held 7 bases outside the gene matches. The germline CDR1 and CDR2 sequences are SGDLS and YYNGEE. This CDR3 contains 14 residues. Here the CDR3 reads CASSEAGVGETQYF. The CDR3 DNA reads TGTGCCAGCAGCGAGGCGGGAGTCGGGGAGACCCAGTACTTC.

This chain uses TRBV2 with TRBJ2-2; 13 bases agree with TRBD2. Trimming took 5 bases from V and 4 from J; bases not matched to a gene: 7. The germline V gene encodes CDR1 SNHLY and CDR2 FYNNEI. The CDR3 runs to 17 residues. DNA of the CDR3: TGTGCCAGCAGTCCCGCGACTAGCGGGAGGCCCACCGGGGAGCTGTTTTTT. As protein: CASSPATSGRPTGELFF. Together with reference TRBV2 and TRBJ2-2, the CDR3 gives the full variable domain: EPEVTQTPSHQVTQMGQEVILRCVPISNHLYFYWYRQILGQKVEFLVSFYNNEISEKSEIFDDQFSVERPDGSNFTLKIRSTKLEDSAMYFCASSPATSGRPTGELFFGEGSRLTVL.